The 20 T cell receptor beta chains listed next were all sequenced from one sample in a study of control samples from healthy donors and cancer patients. TCRdb's copy holds only in-frame clones and misses some; the assay was immunoSEQ multiplex PCR. The sample lists approximately 180,000 clones; approximately 91% were seen once. The material sequenced was blood. The source is a woman between 40 and 50 years old in good health.

A single count supports this clone. The chain is built from TRBV6-5 and TRBJ1-2, with a tentative D call TRBD1 (5 bases). Germline CDR1 is MNHEY and CDR2 is SVGAGI. Trimming cost V 6 bases and J 2 bases, with 13 bases left between them. This CDR3 comprises 14 residues. The CDR3 nucleotides are TGTGCCAGCAGCCCCTGGGGGGAGAACTATGGCTACACCTTC. Amino acids: CASSPWGENYGYTF.

This clone was recorded only once. The chain uses TRBV11-2 and TRBJ1-6; tentative D call: TRBD1 (5 bases). V was shortened by 2 bases and J by 2 bases, with 13 bases between the two germline ends. Per the germline V gene, CDR1 is SGHAT and CDR2 is FQNNGV. The CDR3 contains 17 residues. The CDR3 bases are TGTGCCAGCAGCTTAACGCCCCAGGGAACCTATAATTCACCCCTCCACTTT. This translates into CASSLTPQGTYNSPLHF.

CDR3 sequence reads: CASSPDRVGSLSYTF. Written as DNA, the CDR3 is TGTGCCAGCTCACCGGACAGGGTCGGGAGTTTGAGCTACACCTTC. The chain is built from TRBV18 and TRBJ1-2; 8 bases fit TRBD1. Germline values: CDR1 KGHSH, CDR2 LQKENI. The CDR3 is 15 amino acids. With 3 bases clipped from V and 9 bases from J, the junction kept 12 bases outside the gene matches.

CDR3 DNA: TGTGCCAGCAGCTTAGTACTCCAGGGGGGAACTGAAGCTTTCTTT. Translation: CASSLVLQGGTEAFF. The rearrangement uses TRBV7-9 and TRBJ1-1; TRBD1 matches 7 bases. This CDR3 comprises 15 residues. Germline values: CDR1 SEHNR, CDR2 FQNEAQ (reference sequence). V was clipped by 1 base and J by 5 bases; unmatched bases: 7.

The chain couples TRBV6-5 to TRBJ1-1; the match to TRBD1 covers 7 bases. The CDR3 length is 14 residues. In germline, CDR1 is MNHEY, CDR2 SVGAGI. Trimming cost V 10 bases and J 4 bases; bases outside gene matches: 12. CDR3 loop: CATERIRGGTEAFF. CDR3 in DNA: TGTGCCACCGAGAGGATCAGGGGGGGCACTGAAGCTTTCTTT.

V usage is TRBV7-2 and J usage is TRBJ1-5; D is ambiguous. Trimming shortened V by 5 bases and J by 6 bases, and 11 bases separated the two germline ends. This CDR3 has 13 amino acids. The germline V gene has CDR1 SGHTA and CDR2 FQGNSA. CDR3 DNA: TGTGCCAGCAGCCCTACGGGCCCTCAGCCCCAGCATTTT. It yields the protein CASSPTGPQPQHF.

The CDR3 is CASSLEGGPTDTQYF. The DNA of the CDR3 is TGTGCCAGCAGCTTAGAAGGGGGCCCCACAGATACGCAGTATTTT. The chain employs TRBV11-3 and TRBJ2-3, with 7 bases matching TRBD1. Germline CDR1 SGHNT, CDR2 YENEEA. The CDR3 is 15 residues long. V was clipped by 0 bases and J by 2 bases; unmatched bases: 2.

The V and J genes are TRBV4-2 and TRBJ2-5; 13 bases are shared with TRBD2. Germline values: CDR1 LGHNA, CDR2 YNFKEQ. CDR3 length: 19 residues. J was trimmed by 0 bases and V by 4 bases; bases with no gene match: 11. DNA of the CDR3: TGTGCCAGCAGCCGAGAGCGGGGGGGGACTAGCGGGAACCAAGAGACCCAGTACTTC. This translates into CASSRERGGTSGNQETQYF.

This clone was detected a few times. CDR3 in DNA: TGTGCCAGTGGGACCGGTGGGGCTTTCTTT. Translation: CASGTGGAFF. This chain joins TRBV19 and TRBJ1-1, with TRBD1 as a possible D gene (5 bases). CDR3 size: 10 residues. V was cut by 8 bases and J by 11 bases, with 12 bases left in between. The germline V gene has CDR1 LNHDA and CDR2 SQIVND (reference sequence).

The gene calls are TRBV7-2 and TRBJ1-3, with D hard to call. CDR3 length: 12 amino acids. V lost 5 bases and J lost 2, with 4 bases in between. Germline V lookup: CDR1 SGHTA, CDR2 FQGNSA. DNA for the CDR3: TGTGCCAGCAGCCAACCTGGAAACACCATATATTTT. It is translated as CASSQPGNTIYF.

The chain combines TRBV4-2 with TRBJ2-3, with TRBD2 identical over 12 bases. This CDR3 is 16 amino acids long. V was pared by 0 bases and J by 6 bases, with 4 bases of the junction left unmatched. Germline CDR1 LGHNA, CDR2 YNFKEQ. As DNA, the CDR3 is TGTGCCAGCAGCCAAGATTGGACTAGCGGGGTCGATACGCAGTATTTT. Translation gives CASSQDWTSGVDTQYF.

V and J are TRBV6-1 and TRBJ1-5; 8 nucleotides agree with TRBD1. CDR1 MNHNS and CDR2 SASEGT come from the germline V gene. The CDR3 covers 12 residues. J gave up 9 bases and V 2 bases, and 0 bases lay outside the gene matches. Here the CDR3 reads CASSETGGPQHF. The DNA of the CDR3 is TGTGCCAGCAGTGAAACAGGGGGGCCCCAGCATTTT.

The chain couples TRBV2 to TRBJ1-5; the match to TRBD1 covers 7 bases. CDR1 is SNHLY and CDR2 is FYNNEI in the germline V gene. Unmatched junction bases numbered 7, after V lost 6 bases and J lost 2 bases. The CDR3 runs 15 residues. CDR3 sequence reads: CASSAQGNGNQPQHF. The CDR3 DNA reads TGTGCCAGCAGCGCACAGGGGAATGGCAATCAGCCCCAGCATTTT.

The chain recombines TRBV7-9 with TRBJ1-6; D call uncertain. Per the germline V gene, CDR1 is SEHNR and CDR2 is FQNEAQ (reference sequence). V was shortened by 0 bases and J by 8 bases, with 8 bases between the two germline ends. The CDR3 spans 14 residues. The CDR3 region is CASSLALSYSPLHF. The CDR3 DNA reads as TGTGCCAGCAGCTTAGCGCTTAGTTATTCACCCCTCCACTTT.

The genes are TRBV6-2 or TRBV6-3 and TRBJ2-1; D unclear. Germline loops: CDR1 MNHEY, CDR2 SVGEGT. This CDR3 is built from 12 residues. The V gene lost 5 bases and the J gene lost 5 bases, with 7 bases spanning the gap. In nucleotides, the CDR3 is TGTGCCAGCAGTCCCCGGGACAATGAGCAGTTCTTC. This encodes CASSPRDNEQFF.

The rearrangement links TRBV2 to TRBJ2-1; 8 bases are shared with TRBD2. The CDR3 covers 15 residues. V lost 3 bases, J lost 6 bases, and 7 bases stayed unmatched. CDR1 and CDR2 (germline): SNHLY, FYNNEI. This chain's CDR3 is CASSDGLAGPNEQFF. The CDR3 bases are TGTGCCAGCAGTGACGGGCTAGCGGGTCCCAATGAGCAGTTCTTC. Variable domain in full (rest from reference TRBV2 and TRBJ2-1): EPEVTQTPSHQVTQMGQEVILRCVPISNHLYFYWYRQILGQKVEFLVSFYNNEISEKSEIFDDQFSVERPDGSNFTLKIRSTKLEDSAMYFCASSDGLAGPNEQFFGPGTRLTVL.

The V call is TRBV5-5, the J call TRBJ2-7; 8 bases match TRBD1. Germline CDR1 is SGHKS and CDR2 is YYEKEE (reference sequence). This CDR3 spans 14 amino acids. V was pared by 4 bases and J by 6 bases, with 9 bases of the junction left unmatched. The CDR3 is CASSTDRVAAEQYF. CDR3 coding DNA: TGTGCCAGCAGCACGGACAGGGTCGCGGCCGAGCAGTACTTC.

The chain uses TRBV6-2 or TRBV6-3 and TRBJ2-7, with D tentatively TRBD2 (6 bases). V lost 0 bases, J lost 4 bases, and 25 bases lay in between. The CDR3 totals 19 residues. CDR1 is MNHEY, CDR2 SVGEGT, per germline. Here the CDR3 reads CASSYSRSKGGPHLYEQYF. CDR3 DNA: TGTGCCAGCAGTTACTCGCGGTCGAAGGGAGGACCCCACCTTTACGAGCAGTACTTC.

The chain is built from TRBV19 and TRBJ1-1; TRBD1 is a possible D gene (6 bases). Trimming pared 5 bases from V and 0 bases from J, leaving 7 bases between. The CDR3 sequence is 13 residues long. Germline lookup yields CDR1 LNHDA and CDR2 SQIVND (reference sequence). In DNA, the CDR3 is TGTGCCAGTAGTCGGACAGTGAACACTGAAGCTTTCTTT. It translates to CASSRTVNTEAFF.

In this sample, this clone turned up a few times. J is TRBJ2-7 and V is TRBV2; D not certain. Germline CDR1 is SNHLY and CDR2 is FYNNEI. Deletions cut 3 bases from V and 2 bases from J, with 8 bases between. The CDR3 totals 13 residues. CDR3 nucleotide sequence: TGTGCCAGCAGTGATAGTCTAACCTACGAGCAGTACTTC. Protein sequence: CASSDSLTYEQYF. Full variable domain (outside the CDR3, taken from reference TRBV2 and TRBJ2-7): EPEVTQTPSHQVTQMGQEVILRCVPISNHLYFYWYRQILGQKVEFLVSFYNNEISEKSEIFDDQFSVERPDGSNFTLKIRSTKLEDSAMYFCASSDSLTYEQYFGPGTRLTVT.